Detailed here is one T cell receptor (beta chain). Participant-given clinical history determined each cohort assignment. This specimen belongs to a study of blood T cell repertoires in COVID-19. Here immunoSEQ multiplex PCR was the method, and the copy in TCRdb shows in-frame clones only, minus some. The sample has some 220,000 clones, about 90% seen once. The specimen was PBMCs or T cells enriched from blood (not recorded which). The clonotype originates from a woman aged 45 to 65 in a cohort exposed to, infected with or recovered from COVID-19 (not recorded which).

This CDR3 is CASSLVADPTAEAFF. CDR3 coding DNA: TGTGCCAGCAGCTTGGTTGCGGATCCTACGGCTGAAGCTTTCTTT. This chain connects TRBV5-8 to TRBJ1-1; no clear D. Germline CDR1 reads SGHTS; CDR2 reads YDEGEE. The CDR3 contains 15 residues. Deletions cut 0 bases from V and 6 bases from J, with 15 bases between. Using reference TRBV5-8 and TRBJ1-1 for the parts outside the CDR3, the full variable domain is EAGVTQSPTHLIKTRGQQATLRCSPISGHTSVYWYQQALGLGLQFLLWYDEGEERNRGNFPPRFSGRQFPNYSSELNVNALELEDSALYLCASSLVADPTAEAFFGQGTRLTVV.